The next 28 T cell receptor beta chains were all read from a single sample in a study of regulatory T cells in long-lasting Graves disease. Indicated time point: newly diagnosed GD, antithyroid drugs for less than 3 months. From RNA extracted from PBMCs, the TCR library was made. For TCR beta, libraries came from iRepertoire HTBI primers and Arm-PCR of CDR3 regions. TCRdb fed the multiplex PCR reads into MiXCR, producing one record per CDR3 protein. The table has about 610,000 distinct CDR3 sequences, about 15% seen once. The same sample was also studied in work on T cells in Graves' hyperthyroidism and ophthalmopathy.

The sample consisted of peripheral blood mononuclear cells (PBMCs), taken at new diagnosis, from a patient treated with antithyroid drugs. These TCRs come from a man aged 18 to 29 with Graves disease.

This clonotype was seen ten or more times. The chain joins TRBV30 to TRBJ2-5; D is unclear. CDR3 length: 14 amino acids. The germline gives CDR1 GTSNPN, CDR2 SVGIG (reference sequence). Trimming cost V 0 bases and J 2 bases, with 10 bases left between them. CDR3 DNA sequence: TGTGCCTGGAGTGTATTTTGGCGGCAAGAGACCCAGTACTTC. This codes for CAWSVFWRQETQYF.

This clonotype was detected a few times. This sequence joins TRBV30 and TRBJ2-2, with TRBD1 matching 8 bases. The CDR3 spans 14 residues. The J segment lost 6 bases and the V segment lost 4 bases, leaving 7 bases of the junction unmatched. Germline-derived CDR1 and CDR2 are GTSNPN and SVGIG (reference sequence). Here the CDR3 reads CAWIKDRVPGELFF. The CDR3 DNA reads TGTGCCTGGATTAAGGACAGGGTCCCCGGGGAGCTGTTTTTT.

This chain links TRBV7-2 with TRBJ1-1; D uncertain. Germline V CDR1 and CDR2: SGHTA, FQGNSA. Trimming left V 1 base short and J 6 bases short, with 9 bases between. This CDR3 comprises 13 residues. CDR3 DNA sequence: TGTGCCAGCAGCTTAGGTTCGTACGCTGAAGCTTTCTTT. This gives the protein CASSLGSYAEAFF.

This clonotype was observed many times. The chain couples TRBV5-1 to TRBJ1-2, with TRBD1 matching 11 bases. With V trimmed by 0 bases and J by 5 bases, 3 bases remained unmatched. Germline-derived CDR1 and CDR2 are SGHRS and YFSETQ. The CDR3 spans 15 residues. The CDR3 spells CASSLAGTGGYGYTF. The DNA of the CDR3 is TGCGCCAGCAGCTTGGCCGGGACAGGGGGATATGGCTACACCTTC.

Note on this clonotype: This sequence may be a read error, since a much larger clone differs from it by one base. The CDR3 reads CASSLSGEYEQYF. The CDR3, as DNA: TGTGCCAGCAGCTTAAGCGGCGAGTACGAGCAGTACTTC. The chain joins TRBV11-2 to TRBJ2-7, with D tentatively TRBD2 (5 bases). Trimming took off 2 bases at V and 4 bases at J, with 9 bases between the two ends. The V gene's germline CDR1 is SGHAT and CDR2 FQNNGV. The length of the CDR3 is 13 residues.

This clonotype has ten or more counts. The chain couples TRBV20-1 to TRBJ2-7; 7 bases fit TRBD1. After removal of 8 bases from V and 0 bases from J, the junction contained 7 bases not matched to a gene. The germline gives CDR1 DFQATT, CDR2 SNEGSKA (reference sequence). This CDR3 contains 13 residues. This CDR3 is CSTQGESSYEQYF. The CDR3 DNA follows: TGCAGTACGCAGGGGGAGTCCTCCTACGAGCAGTACTTC.

This clonotype has ten or more counts. The chain combines TRBV15 with TRBJ2-7; 10 bases fit TRBD2. Germline V gives CDR1 LNHNV, CDR2 YYDKDF (reference sequence). V was pared by 0 bases and J by 7 bases, with 6 bases of the junction left unmatched. The CDR3 spans 15 residues. DNA of the CDR3: TGTGCCACCAGCAGAGAACTAGCGGGAACTGGGGAGCAGTACTTC. It translates to CATSRELAGTGEQYF.

The rearrangement links TRBV14 to TRBJ2-3; tentative D call: TRBD2 (6 bases). CDR1 and CDR2 (germline): SGHDN, FVKESK. Trimming took 4 bases from V and 2 from J, leaving 16 bases between them. This CDR3 has 16 amino acids. The CDR3 bases are TGTGCCAGCAGCCTCGGGGGTCACAAGTCCACAGATACGCAGTATTTT. Its protein is CASSLGGHKSTDTQYF.

This clonotype was detected ten times or more. The rearrangement links TRBV20-1 to TRBJ2-7; the D call may be TRBD1 or TRBD2 (5 bases each). The CDR3 sequence is 16 residues long. Germline V gene data show CDR1 as DFQATT and CDR2 as SNEGSKA (reference sequence). V lost 0 bases to trimming and J lost 0 bases, with 15 bases between them. The CDR3 nucleotides are TGCAGTGCTAGAGACCTGGGGACCCCGAGCTCCTACGAGCAGTACTTC. This gives the protein CSARDLGTPSSYEQYF.

This clonotype was counted only a few times. This CDR3 is CASSLHGGETQYF. As DNA, the CDR3 is TGTGCCAGCAGTTTACACGGCGGGGAGACCCAGTACTTC. The chain couples TRBV28 to TRBJ2-5, with D tentatively TRBD2 (5 bases). CDR1 MDHEN and CDR2 SYDVKM come from the germline V gene. The CDR3 contains 13 residues. Trimming removed 2 bases from V and 5 bases from J, with 9 bases in between.

In its sample, this clonotype was seen a few times. The chain employs TRBV6-2 or TRBV6-3 and TRBJ2-7; D uncertain. The germline V gene encodes CDR1 MNHEY and CDR2 SVGEGT. The V end lost 2 bases, the J end lost 0 bases, and 8 bases lay between the germline ends. The CDR3 has 14 residues. The chain's CDR3 is CASSYQESSYEQYF. CDR3 DNA: TGTGCCAGCAGTTACCAGGAGAGCTCCTACGAGCAGTACTTC.

This clonotype was picked up a small number of times. The genes are TRBV28 and TRBJ1-1; tentatively, D is TRBD1 (5 bases). The CDR3 contains 12 residues. V shed 8 bases and J shed 0 bases, with 7 bases lying between them. CDR1 is MDHEN, CDR2 SYDVKM, per germline. The CDR3 bases are TGTGCCAGCGGGGCACTGAACACTGAAGCTTTCTTT. Its translation: CASGALNTEAFF. Full variable domain (missing parts from reference TRBV28 and TRBJ1-1): DVKVTQSSRYLVKRTGEKVFLECVQDMDHENMFWYRQDPGLGLRLIYFSYDVKMKEKGDIPEGYSVSREKKERFSLILESASTNQTSMYLCASGALNTEAFFGQGTRLTVV.

In regard to this clonotype: This may be a read error: a much more frequent sequence differs by one nucleotide. J is TRBJ1-4 and V is TRBV11-2, with D possibly matching TRBD1 (5 bases). There are 14 residues in the CDR3. The germline V gene has CDR1 SGHAT and CDR2 FQNNGV. DNA for the CDR3: TGTGCCAGCAGCTTCGGGGGAGGCGGTGAAGAACTGTTTTTT. It is translated as CASSFGGGGEELFF.

A note on this clonotype: A much larger clone is a single base away; this may be a read error. V is TRBV20-1 and J is TRBJ2-7, with TRBD2 identical over 8 bases. V shed 3 bases and J 7 bases; nucleotides not matched to a gene: 8. The CDR3 spans 13 residues. Germline V gene lookup returns CDR1 DFQATT and CDR2 SNEGSKA (reference sequence). CDR3 amino acids: CSASPAGVGEQYF. The CDR3 nucleotides read TGCAGTGCTAGTCCAGCGGGAGTAGGGGAGCAGTACTTC.

This clonotype was found many times. The V call is TRBV30, the J call TRBJ2-2; the match to TRBD1 covers 8 bases. CDR1 is GTSNPN, CDR2 SVGIG, per germline (reference sequence). V was pared by 0 bases and J by 6 bases, with 6 bases of the junction left unmatched. The CDR3 length is 15 residues. CDR3 bases: TGTGCCTGGAGTGTAGGGCAGGGGGCAGCCGGGGAGCTGTTTTTT. It is translated as CAWSVGQGAAGELFF. The full variable domain, with the rest looked up from reference TRBV30 and TRBJ2-2, is SQTIHQWPATLVQPVGSPLSLECTVEGTSNPNLYWYRQAAGRGLQLLFYSVGIGQISSEVPQNLSASRPQDRQFILSSKKLLLSDSGFYLCAWSVGQGAAGELFFGEGSRLTVL.

J is TRBJ2-5 and V is TRBV18, with 10 positions matching TRBD2. The junction had 3 bases not matched to a gene; V was cut back by 3 bases and J by 5 bases. The CDR3 runs to 14 residues. In germline, CDR1 is KGHSH, CDR2 LQKENI. The CDR3 region is CASSPTSGHETQYF. CDR3 coding DNA: TGTGCCAGCTCACCGACTAGCGGGCACGAGACCCAGTACTTC.

The sample holds many counts of this clonotype. The chain is built from TRBV2 and TRBJ2-7, with TRBD2 matching over 9 bases. The CDR3 has 13 residues. The junction had 9 bases not matched to a gene; V was cut back by 8 bases and J by 7 bases. Per germline, CDR1 SNHLY and CDR2 FYNNEI. CDR3 in amino acids: CASSSGISKEQYF. CDR3 coding DNA: TGTGCCAGCTCTAGCGGGATATCAAAAGAGCAGTACTTC.

This clonotype has a handful of counts. The rearrangement uses TRBV7-9 and TRBJ2-6; D uncertain. V shed 8 bases and J shed 6 bases, with 11 bases lying between them. This CDR3 is built from 13 residues. Germline CDR1 and CDR2: SEHNR and FQNEAQ (reference sequence). The CDR3 nucleotides read TGTGCCAGCGGGTCGGCTGAGGCCAACGTCCTGACTTTC. Translation: CASGSAEANVLTF. Supplemented by reference TRBV7-9 and TRBJ2-6, the full variable domain reads DTGVSQNPRHKITKRGQNVTFRCDPISEHNRLYWYRQTLGQGPEFLTYFQNEAQLEKSRLLSDRFSAERPKGSFSTLEIQRTEQGDSAMYLCASGSAEANVLTFGAGSRLTVL.

This clonotype was detected many times. This chain's CDR3 is CASSLGRGQLNTEAFF. The CDR3, as DNA: TGTGCCAGCAGCTTGGGGAGAGGACAGCTGAACACTGAAGCTTTCTTT. V is TRBV5-4 and J is TRBJ1-1; D is possibly TRBD1 (6 bases). The CDR3 has 16 amino acids. Trimming removed 0 bases from V and 0 bases from J, with 12 bases in between. Germline loops: CDR1 SGHNT, CDR2 YYREEE (reference sequence).

This clonotype has at least ten counts. The CDR3 reads CAWNPGGAGKLFF. Here the CDR3 DNA reads TGTGCCTGGAACCCGGGGGGCGCAGGAAAACTGTTTTTT. The rearrangement links TRBV30 to TRBJ1-4; the D gene is possibly TRBD1 (6 bases). Trimming left V 4 bases short and J 10 bases short, with 16 bases between. The CDR3 length is 13 residues. Per germline, CDR1 GTSNPN and CDR2 SVGIG (reference sequence).

This clonotype was detected ten times or more. The rearrangement uses TRBV20-1 and TRBJ2-7; 12 bases agree with TRBD2. This CDR3 spans 14 amino acids. CDR1 is DFQATT, CDR2 SNEGSKA, per germline (reference sequence). J gave up 2 bases and V 7 bases, and 6 bases lay outside the gene matches. DNA of the CDR3: TGCAGTGGAGCGAGGACTAGCGGGACCTACGAGCAGTACTTC. Amino acid sequence: CSGARTSGTYEQYF.

There are many counts of this clonotype. The rearrangement uses TRBV20-1 and TRBJ2-1; 9 bases fit TRBD2. The CDR3 totals 13 residues. With 3 bases clipped from V and 10 bases from J, the junction kept 7 bases outside the gene matches. CDR1 and CDR2 from the germline V gene are DFQATT and SNEGSKA (reference sequence). For the CDR3, the DNA is TGCAGTGCTAGCACTAGCGGGTTCGGAGAGCAGTTCTTC. Encoded protein: CSASTSGFGEQFF.

This clonotype came up many times. The chain is built from TRBV10-3 and TRBJ1-2; TRBD1 aligns across 9 bases. The CDR3 has 15 amino acids. V shed 3 bases, J shed 5 bases, and the junction held 7 bases outside the gene matches. Germline CDR1 reads ENHRY; CDR2 reads SYGVKD. The CDR3 loop is CAISDEGQGKYGYTF. The CDR3, as DNA: TGTGCCATCAGTGACGAGGGACAGGGAAAGTATGGCTACACCTTC.

This clonotype was seen repeatedly, ten times or more. The DNA for the CDR3 is TGCGCCAGCTGGGGGACTAGCGGGAGAGGGACCTACGAGCAGTACTTC. Translating it yields CASWGTSGRGTYEQYF. The genes are TRBV5-1 and TRBJ2-7; 14 bases are shared with TRBD2. Germline-derived CDR1 and CDR2 are SGHRS and YFSETQ. The CDR3 runs to 16 residues. J gave up 2 bases and V 7 bases, and 8 bases lay outside the gene matches.

V and J are TRBV25-1 and TRBJ1-4; 10 nucleotides line up with TRBD1. Germline lookup yields CDR1 MGHDK and CDR2 SYGVNS. This CDR3 contains 14 residues. J lost 7 bases, V lost 3 bases, and 2 bases had no gene match. The CDR3 DNA reads as TGTGCCAGCAGTGACCGGGACAGGGGTGAAAAACTGTTTTTT. Translation: CASSDRDRGEKLFF.

This clonotype was picked up many times. The J gene is TRBJ2-1, the V gene TRBV28, with 8 bases fitting TRBD1. V lost 6 bases, J lost 1 base, and 8 bases stayed unmatched. The CDR3 is 16 amino acids. Germline assignment: CDR1 MDHEN and CDR2 SYDVKM. This CDR3 reads CASSPLTGGSYNEQFF. The CDR3, as DNA: TGTGCCAGCAGCCCACTTACAGGGGGTTCCTACAATGAGCAGTTCTTC.

J is TRBJ1-5 and V is TRBV29-1, with D maybe TRBD1 (5 bases). Germline CDR1 SQVTM, CDR2 ANQGSEA. This CDR3 has 13 residues. Trimming took off 4 bases at V and 3 bases at J, with 10 bases between the two ends. The CDR3 region has the DNA TGCAGCGTTGTAGACAGTCTCAATCAGCCCCAGCATTTT. This gives the protein CSVVDSLNQPQHF.

CDR3 sequence reads: CSARDQAANTGELFF. CDR3 nucleotide sequence: TGCAGTGCTAGAGATCAAGCGGCCAACACCGGGGAGCTGTTTTTT. The genes are TRBV20-1 and TRBJ2-2; a possible D gene is TRBD2 (5 bases). CDR3 size: 15 residues. CDR1 is DFQATT and CDR2 is SNEGSKA in the germline V gene (reference sequence). Trimming pared 0 bases from V and 2 bases from J, leaving 10 bases between.